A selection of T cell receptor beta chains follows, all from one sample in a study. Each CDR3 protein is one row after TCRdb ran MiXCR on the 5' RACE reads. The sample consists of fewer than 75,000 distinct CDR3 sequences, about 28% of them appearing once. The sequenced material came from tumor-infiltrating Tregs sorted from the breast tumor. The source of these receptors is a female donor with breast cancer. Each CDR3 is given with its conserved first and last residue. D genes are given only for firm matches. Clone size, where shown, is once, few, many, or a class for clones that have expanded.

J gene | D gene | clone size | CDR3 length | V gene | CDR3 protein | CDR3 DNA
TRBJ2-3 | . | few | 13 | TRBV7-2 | CASGRNRADTQYF | TGTGCCAGCGGGAGAAATAGGGCAGATACGCAGTATTTT
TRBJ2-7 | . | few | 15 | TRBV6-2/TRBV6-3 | CASSYSQENSYEQYF | TGTGCCAGCAGTTACTCGCAAGAGAACTCCTACGAGCAGTACTTC
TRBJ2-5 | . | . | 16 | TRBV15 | CATSRDSRRGGETQYF | TGTGCCACCAGCAGAGATTCACGCAGGGGAGGGGAGACCCAGTACTTC
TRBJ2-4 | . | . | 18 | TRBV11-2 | CASSLGLGAGRAKNIQYF | TGTGCCAGCAGCTTAGGGCTGGGGGCAGGAAGGGCCAAAAACATTCAGTACTTC
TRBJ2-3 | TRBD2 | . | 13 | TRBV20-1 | CSAFSGSADTQYF | TGCAGTGCTTTCAGCGGGAGTGCAGATACGCAGTATTTT
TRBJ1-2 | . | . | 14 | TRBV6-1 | CASSDDGGGYGYTF | TGTGCCAGCAGTGACGACGGAGGGGGCTATGGCTACACCTTC
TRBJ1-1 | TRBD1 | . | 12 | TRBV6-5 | CAGSYRGAEAFF | TGTGCCGGCAGTTACAGGGGCGCTGAAGCTTTCTTT
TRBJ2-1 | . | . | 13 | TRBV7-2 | CASSPPKVIRQFF | TGTGCCAGCAGCCCCCCCAAGGTTATCAGGCAGTTCTTC
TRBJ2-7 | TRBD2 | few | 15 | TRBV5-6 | CASSLGLAGGSWQYF | TGTGCCAGCAGCTTGGGGCTAGCGGGAGGCTCCTGGCAGTACTTC
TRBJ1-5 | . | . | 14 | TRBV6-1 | CASSGRVNNQPQHF | TGTGCCAGCAGCGGCAGAGTCAACAATCAGCCCCAGCATTTT
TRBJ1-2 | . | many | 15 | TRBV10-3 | CAHKAVGEANYGYTF | TGTGCCCACAAGGCCGTTGGAGAAGCTAACTATGGCTACACCTTC
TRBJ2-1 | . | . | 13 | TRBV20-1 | CSASRLGLNEQFF | TGCAGTGCTAGTCGTCTGGGACTCAATGAGCAGTTCTTC
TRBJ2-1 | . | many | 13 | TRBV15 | CATSRDSAIEQFF | TGTGCCACCAGCAGAGATTCGGCGATTGAGCAGTTCTTC
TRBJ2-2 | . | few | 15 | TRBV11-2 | CASSLRAGHPGELFF | TGTGCCAGCAGCTTAAGGGCAGGCCACCCCGGGGAGCTGTTTTTT
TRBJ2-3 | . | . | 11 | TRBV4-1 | CASSQTDTQYF | TGCGCCAGCAGCCAAACAGATACGCAGTATTTT
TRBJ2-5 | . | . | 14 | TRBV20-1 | CSARSSAAGETQYF | TGCAGTGCTAGATCGTCAGCGGCAGGAGAGACCCAGTACTTC
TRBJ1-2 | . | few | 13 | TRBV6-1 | CASSMDIDYGYTF | TGTGCCAGCAGCATGGACATCGACTATGGCTACACCTTC
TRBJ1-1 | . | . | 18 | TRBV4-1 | CASSQDGSAAQGGTEALF | TGCGCCAGCAGCCAAGATGGGTCGGCAGCCCAGGGTGGGACTGAAGCTCTCTTT
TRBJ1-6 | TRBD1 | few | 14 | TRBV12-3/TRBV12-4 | CASSGGQNNSPLHF | TGTGCCAGCAGCGGGGGACAGAATAATTCACCCCTCCACTTT
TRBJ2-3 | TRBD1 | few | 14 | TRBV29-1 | CSDWGQGGSDTQYF | TGCAGCGACTGGGGACAGGGAGGATCAGATACGCAGTATTTT
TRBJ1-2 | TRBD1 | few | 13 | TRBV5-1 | CASSLDRGGGYTF | TGCGCCAGCAGCTTGGACAGGGGAGGTGGCTACACCTTC
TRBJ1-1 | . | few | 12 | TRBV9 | CAGSVGGTEAFF | TGTGCCGGCAGCGTAGGGGGCACTGAAGCTTTCTTT
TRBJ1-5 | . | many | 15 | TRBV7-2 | CASSLVGAGGQPQHF | TGTGCCAGCAGCTTAGTTGGGGCAGGCGGTCAGCCCCAGCATTTT
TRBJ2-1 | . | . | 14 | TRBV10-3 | CAISGQPPYNEQFF | TGTGCCATCAGTGGACAGCCCCCCTACAATGAGCAGTTCTTC
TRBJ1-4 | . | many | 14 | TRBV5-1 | CASSAQEGGEKLFF | TGCGCCAGCAGCGCCCAGGAAGGGGGTGAAAAACTGTTTTTT
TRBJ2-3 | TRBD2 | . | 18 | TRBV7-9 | CASSPTRRLAGTTDTQYF | TGTGCCAGCAGCCCGACAAGGCGACTAGCGGGGACCACAGATACGCAGTATTTT
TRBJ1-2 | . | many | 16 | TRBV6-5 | CASSSYPDRTNYGYTF | TGTGCCAGCAGTTCGTACCCCGACAGGACCAACTATGGCTACACCTTC
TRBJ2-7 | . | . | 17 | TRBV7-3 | CASSLLGGGASSGKQYF | TGTGCCAGCAGCTTATTAGGGGGAGGAGCCTCCTCTGGGAAACAGTACTTC
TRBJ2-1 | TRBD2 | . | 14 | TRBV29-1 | CSVDRAGVYNEQFF | TGCAGCGTTGACAGAGCGGGAGTTTACAATGAGCAGTTCTTC
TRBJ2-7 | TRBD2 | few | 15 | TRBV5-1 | CASTLRSTGGDEQYF | TGCGCCAGCACTTTAAGGAGCACGGGAGGCGACGAGCAGTACTTC
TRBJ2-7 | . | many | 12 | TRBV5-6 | CASSLRTYEQYF | TGTGCCAGCAGCTTAAGGACCTACGAGCAGTACTTC
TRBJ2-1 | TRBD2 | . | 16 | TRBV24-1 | CATSDNSGTSYNERFF | TGTGCCACCAGTGATAATAGCGGGACTTCCTACAATGAGCGGTTCTTC
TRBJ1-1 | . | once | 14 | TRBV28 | CACAFGDVRTEAFF | TGTGCCTGCGCCTTTGGGGACGTCCGAACTGAAGCTTTCTTT
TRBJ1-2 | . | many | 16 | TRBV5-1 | CASSLRADAANYGYTF | TGCGCCAGCAGCTTGCGCGCAGATGCAGCTAACTATGGCTACACCTTC
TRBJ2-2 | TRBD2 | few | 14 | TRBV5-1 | CASSVGGHTGDLFF | TGCGCCAGCAGCGTGGGAGGGCACACCGGGGATCTGTTTTTT
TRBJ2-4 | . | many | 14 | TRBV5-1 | CASSLGQVENIQYF | TGCGCCAGCAGCTTGGGCCAGGTTGAAAACATTCAGTACTTC
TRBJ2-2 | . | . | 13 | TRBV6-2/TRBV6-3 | CASSRTNTGELFF | TGTGCCAGCAGCCGAACGAACACCGGGGAGCTGTTTTTT
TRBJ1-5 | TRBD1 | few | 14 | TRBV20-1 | CSATPGQGEQPQHF | TGCAGTGCTACTCCTGGACAGGGAGAGCAGCCCCAGCATTTT
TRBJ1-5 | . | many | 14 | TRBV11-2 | CASSLTDGNQPQHF | TGTGCCAGCAGCTTAACGGACGGGAATCAGCCCCAGCATTTT
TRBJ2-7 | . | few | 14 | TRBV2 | CASKRNVDSYEQYF | TGTGCCAGCAAACGAAACGTCGACTCCTACGAGCAGTACTTC
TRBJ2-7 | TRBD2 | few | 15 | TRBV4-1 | CASSFGLAASYEQYF | TGCGCCAGCTCCTTTGGACTAGCGGCATCCTACGAGCAGTACTTC
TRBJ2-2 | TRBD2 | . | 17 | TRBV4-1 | CASSQFPLAGGTGELFF | TGCGCCAGCAGCCAATTCCCCTTAGCGGGGGGGACCGGGGAGCTGTTTTTT
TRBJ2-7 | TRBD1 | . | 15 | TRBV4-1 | CASSQPGQGSYEQYF | TGCGCCAGCAGCCAACCGGGACAGGGGTCCTACGAGCAGTACTTC
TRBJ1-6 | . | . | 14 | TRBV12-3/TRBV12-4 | CASSTDRTNSPLHF | TGTGCCAGCAGTACCGACCGGACCAATTCACCCCTCCACTTT
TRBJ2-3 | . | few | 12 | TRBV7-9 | CASSRLTDTQYF | TGTGCCAGCAGCCGGCTCACAGATACGCAGTATTTT
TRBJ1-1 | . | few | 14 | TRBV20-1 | CSARDPGESTEAFF | TGCAGTGCTAGAGATCCCGGGGAGAGCACTGAAGCTTTCTTT
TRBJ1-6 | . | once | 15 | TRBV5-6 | CASSSGQTYNSPLHF | TGTGCCAGCAGCTCCGGACAGACTTATAATTCACCCCTCCACTTT
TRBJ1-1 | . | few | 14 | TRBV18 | CASSEDRSGTEAFF | TGTGCCAGCTCAGAGGACCGATCCGGGACTGAAGCTTTCTTT
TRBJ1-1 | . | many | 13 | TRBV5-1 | CASSLADRLEAFF | TGCGCCAGCAGCTTGGCAGATAGGCTCGAAGCTTTCTTT
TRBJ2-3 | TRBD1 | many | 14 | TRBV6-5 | CASSRTTGLNTQYF | TGTGCCAGCAGTCGGACGACAGGGTTAAATACGCAGTATTTT
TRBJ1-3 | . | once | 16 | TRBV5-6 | CASSLLRARTGNTIYF | TGTGCCAGCAGCTTGTTGAGAGCTAGAACTGGAAACACCATATATTTT
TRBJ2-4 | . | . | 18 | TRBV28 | CASSLRVGRVTGKNIQYF | TGTGCCAGCAGTTTAAGAGTCGGTCGGGTCACGGGTAAAAACATTCAGTACTTC
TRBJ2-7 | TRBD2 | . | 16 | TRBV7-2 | CASLPEMAGVRYEQYF | TGTGCCAGCCTCCCCGAAATGGCGGGAGTCAGATACGAGCAGTACTTC
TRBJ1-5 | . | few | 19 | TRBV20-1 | CSARDNRAGFNPGNQPQHF | TGCAGTGCTAGAGATAACAGGGCAGGGTTTAATCCGGGCAATCAGCCCCAGCATTTT
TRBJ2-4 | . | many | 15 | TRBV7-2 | CASSPYKSGFDIQYF | TGTGCCAGCAGCCCTTATAAATCAGGGTTCGACATTCAGTACTTC
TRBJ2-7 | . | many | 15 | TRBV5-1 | CASSLDTGDSYEQYF | TGCGCCAGCAGCTTGGACACCGGGGACTCCTACGAGCAGTACTTC
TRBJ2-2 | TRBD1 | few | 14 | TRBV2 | CASRDRVGAGELFF | TGTGCCAGCAGAGACAGGGTGGGGGCCGGGGAGCTGTTTTTT
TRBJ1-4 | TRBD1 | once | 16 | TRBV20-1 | CSARDPTGGVNEKLFF | TGCAGTGCTAGAGACCCTACAGGGGGAGTTAATGAAAAACTGTTTTTT
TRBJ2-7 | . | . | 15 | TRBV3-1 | CASSLRGDGTYEQYF | TGTGCCAGCAGCCTACGAGGGGACGGCACCTACGAGCAGTACTTC